This T cell receptor (beta chain) was captured by sequencing in a study of Tregs in tolerant kidney transplant recipients. Study results and caveats: Expanding Tregs on activated donor B cells appeared to best identify donor-specific TCRbeta clones.

Produced via immunoSEQ multiplex PCR; TCRdb's table is partial and in-frame only. Of over 15,000 clones listed, around 50% are singletons. After around 6 days with irradiated graft donor PBMCs, CFSE-labeled recipient PBMCs were FACS-sorted. Of note for this clone: The antigen remains unidentified.

The junction had 9 bases not matched to a gene; V was cut back by 3 bases and J by 3 bases. The CDR3 sequence is 17 residues long. From germline, CDR1 is SGHDT and CDR2 YYEEEE. Sample: CD4+ T cells from blood cultured with allogeneic cells, taken before the transplant. The chain is built from TRBV5-6 and TRBJ1-1; 12 nucleotides line up with TRBD1. The TCR was taken from a human patient who received a combined kidney and bone marrow transplant. For the CDR3, the DNA is TGTGCCAGCAGCTGGGACAGGGGGCGCGTGGGGTACACTGAAGCTTTCTTT. Its translation is CASSWDRGRVGYTEAFF.